These 12 T cell receptor beta chains originate from one sample sequenced in a study of T cells in localized non-small cell lung cancer. TCRdb's table, derived via immunoSEQ multiplex PCR, lists solely in-frame clones and lacks some. The sample carries 9,500 to 15,000 clones, around four fifths recorded once. The sequences come from peripheral blood, collected before any cancer treatment. The receptors shown here come from a male donor older than 55 with stage I lung adenocarcinoma.

The rearrangement joins TRBV7-2 to TRBJ2-7, with D maybe TRBD2 (6 bases). V lost 4 bases, J lost 6 bases, and 16 bases lay in between. Germline V gene sequence: CDR1 SGHTA, CDR2 FQGNSA. This CDR3 comprises 14 residues. The CDR3 coding sequence is TGTGCCAGCAGCTCGGGACTGACGACGCGCGAGCAGTACTTC. The encoded protein is CASSSGLTTREQYF.

In its sample, this clone was seen once. The chain combines TRBV5-1 with TRBJ2-3, with D possibly being TRBD1 (6 bases). The ends were cut back, 0 bases at V and 6 bases at J, with 14 bases in the middle. The CDR3 sequence is 15 residues long. Per germline, CDR1 SGHRS and CDR2 YFSETQ. The CDR3 DNA reads TGCGCCAGCAGCTTGGCCCCAGGGGATTCCGATACGCAGTATTTT. This sequence encodes CASSLAPGDSDTQYF. Full variable domain (rest looked up from reference TRBV5-1 and TRBJ2-3): KAGVTQTPRYLIKTRGQQVTLSCSPISGHRSVSWYQQTPGQGLQFLFEYFSETQRNKGNFPGRFSGRQFSNSRSEMNVSTLELGDSALYLCASSLAPGDSDTQYFGPGTRLTVL.

Notes on this clone: The sample holds other DNA sequences that translate to the same CDR3. The chain joins TRBV4-1 to TRBJ2-3; D is uncertain. The CDR3 is made up of 14 amino acids. Germline assignment: CDR1 MGHRA and CDR2 YSYEKL. Trimming pared 2 bases from V and 2 bases from J, leaving 8 bases between. CDR3 sequence: CASSQTRNTDTQYF. The CDR3 nucleotides are TGCGCCAGCAGCCAAACACGAAACACAGATACGCAGTATTTT.

The chain has TRBV7-3 and TRBJ1-3, with D unclear. Germline CDR1 and CDR2: SGHTA and FQGTGA. V was pared by 5 bases and J by 0 bases, with 11 bases between. The CDR3 is 15 residues long. The CDR3 sequence is CASSADGISGNTIYF. In nucleotides, the CDR3 is TGTGCCAGCAGCGCGGACGGAATCTCTGGAAACACCATATATTTT.

This chain connects TRBV18 to TRBJ2-1; D might be TRBD2 (6 bases). V lost 6 bases to trimming and J lost 9 bases, with 21 bases between them. The CDR3 totals 15 residues. CDR1 and CDR2 from the germline V gene are KGHSH and LQKENI. The CDR3 loop reads CASSPPRAGLGEQFF. CDR3 nucleotides: TGTGCCAGCTCTCCCCCACGGGCGGGATTAGGTGAGCAGTTCTTC.

On this clone itself: Other DNA variants within this sample encode the same CDR3. The chain uses TRBV7-2 and TRBJ2-1; 8 bases match TRBD2. V trimming: 6 bases; J trimming: 6 bases; junction bases outside the gene matches: 7. Germline V lookup: CDR1 SGHTA, CDR2 FQGNSA. The CDR3 covers 14 residues. CDR3: CASRVAGIRNEQFF. The CDR3 DNA is TGTGCCAGCAGGGTAGCGGGAATACGCAATGAGCAGTTCTTC.

The V and J genes are TRBV15 and TRBJ1-2; no reliable D call. The CDR3 runs 14 residues. Trimming cost V 0 bases and J 6 bases, with 11 bases left between them. CDR1 is LNHNV and CDR2 is YYDKDF in the germline V gene (reference sequence). CDR3 nucleotides: TGTGCCACCAGCAGAGATAGGGCAGTTGATGGCTACACCTTC. It specifies CATSRDRAVDGYTF.

V gene TRBV19 combines with J gene TRBJ2-1; 7 nucleotides agree with TRBD2. The CDR3 spans 15 residues. J gave up 1 base and V 3 bases, and 3 bases lay outside the gene matches. CDR1 LNHDA and CDR2 SQIVND come from the germline V gene (reference sequence). Here the CDR3 reads CASSMGAGSYNEQFF. The CDR3 DNA is TGTGCCAGTAGTATGGGAGCGGGGTCCTACAATGAGCAGTTCTTC.

This rearrangement joins TRBV18 to TRBJ1-2, with 9 bases aligning to TRBD1. The germline V gene encodes CDR1 KGHSH and CDR2 LQKENI. CDR3 length: 15 amino acids. Losses at the gene ends were 0 bases for V and 8 bases for J; bases not matched to a gene: 7. CDR3 loop: CASSPPTNRGLGYTF. CDR3 bases: TGTGCCAGCTCACCACCTACTAACAGGGGGCTCGGCTACACCTTC.

The chain recombines TRBV19 with TRBJ2-2; TRBD1 agrees at 10 bases. The CDR3 runs to 18 residues. V was pared by 3 bases and J by 0 bases, with 7 bases of the junction left unmatched. From germline, CDR1 is LNHDA and CDR2 SQIVND (reference sequence). This chain's CDR3 is CASSMTGTGAANTGELFF. CDR3 in DNA: TGTGCCAGTAGTATGACGGGGACAGGGGCCGCGAACACCGGGGAGCTGTTTTTT. The full variable domain, its missing parts supplied by reference TRBV19 and TRBJ2-2, is DGGITQSPKYLFRKEGQNVTLSCEQNLNHDAMYWYRQDPGQGLRLIYYSQIVNDFQKGDIAEGYSVSREKKESFPLTVTSAQKNPTAFYLCASSMTGTGAANTGELFFGEGSRLTVL.

The rearrangement joins TRBV11-2 to TRBJ1-1; D not certain. The CDR3 spans 13 residues. V was cut by 2 bases and J by 3 bases, with 7 bases left in between. Germline V gene sequence: CDR1 SGHAT, CDR2 FQNNGV. CDR3 nucleotides: TGTGCCAGCAGCTTAAGGGAAGACACTGAAGCTTTCTTT. This codes for CASSLREDTEAFF. The full variable domain, completed using reference TRBV11-2 and TRBJ1-1, is EAGVAQSPRYKIIEKRQSVAFWCNPISGHATLYWYQQILGQGPKLLIQFQNNGVVDDSQLPKDRFSAERLKGVDSTLKIQPAKLEDSAVYLCASSLREDTEAFFGQGTRLTVV.

This chain links TRBV28 with TRBJ1-1, with D unresolved. From germline, CDR1 is MDHEN and CDR2 SYDVKM. The CDR3 extends over 13 amino acids. Between the trimmed V and J ends, which lost 3 bases and 1 base, there was a span of 6 bases. The CDR3 loop is CASSFRANTEAFF. The DNA of the CDR3 is TGTGCCAGCAGTTTTAGGGCGAACACTGAAGCTTTCTTT.